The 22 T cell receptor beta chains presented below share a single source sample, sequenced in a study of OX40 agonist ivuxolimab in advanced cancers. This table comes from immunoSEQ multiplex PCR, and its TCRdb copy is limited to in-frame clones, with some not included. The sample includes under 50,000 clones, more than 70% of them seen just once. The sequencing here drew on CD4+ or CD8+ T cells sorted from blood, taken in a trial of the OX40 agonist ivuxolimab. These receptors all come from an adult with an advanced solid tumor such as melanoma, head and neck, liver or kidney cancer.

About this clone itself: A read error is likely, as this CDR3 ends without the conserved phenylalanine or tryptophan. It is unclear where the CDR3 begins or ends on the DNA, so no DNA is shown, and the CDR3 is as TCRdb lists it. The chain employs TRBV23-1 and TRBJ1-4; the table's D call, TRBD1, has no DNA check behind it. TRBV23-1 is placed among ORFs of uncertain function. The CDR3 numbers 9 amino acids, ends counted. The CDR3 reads CARPRTEGS.

CDR3 region: CASSEGTGRSQPQHF. The CDR3 bases are TGTGCCAGCAGTGAAGGGACAGGGAGGAGTCAGCCCCAGCATTTT. The V gene is TRBV2, the J gene TRBJ1-5, with 8 bases fitting TRBD1. V dropped 1 base and J dropped 6; count of bases not matched to a gene: 5. Germline V gene sequence: CDR1 SNHLY, CDR2 FYNNEI. This CDR3 comprises 15 residues. The full variable domain, its missing parts supplied by reference TRBV2 and TRBJ1-5, is EPEVTQTPSHQVTQMGQEVILRCVPISNHLYFYWYRQILGQKVEFLVSFYNNEISEKSEIFDDQFSVERPDGSNFTLKIRSTKLEDSAMYFCASSEGTGRSQPQHFGDGTRLSIL.

As DNA, the CDR3 is TGCGCCAGCAGCCTGGGACAGTCTTATCAGCCCCAGCATTTT. This gives the protein CASSLGQSYQPQHF. The chain employs TRBV5-1 and TRBJ1-5; 7 bases align to TRBD1. Germline CDR1 and CDR2: SGHRS and YFSETQ. Trimming at V came to 4 bases and at J to 5 bases, leaving 6 bases not matched to a gene. The CDR3 length is 14 residues.

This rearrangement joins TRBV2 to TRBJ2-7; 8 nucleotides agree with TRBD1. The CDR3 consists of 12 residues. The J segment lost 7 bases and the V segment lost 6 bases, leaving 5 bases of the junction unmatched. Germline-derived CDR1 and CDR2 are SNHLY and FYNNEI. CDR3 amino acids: CASSRGQQEQYF. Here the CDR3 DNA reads TGTGCCAGCAGCAGGGGGCAGCAGGAGCAGTACTTC.

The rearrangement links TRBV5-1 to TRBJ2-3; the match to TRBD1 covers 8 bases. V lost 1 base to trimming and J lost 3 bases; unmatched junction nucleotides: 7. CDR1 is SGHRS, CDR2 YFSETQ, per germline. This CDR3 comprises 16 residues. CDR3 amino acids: CASSLQGAVGTDTQYF. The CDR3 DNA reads TGCGCCAGCAGCTTGCAGGGGGCAGTGGGTACAGATACGCAGTATTTT.

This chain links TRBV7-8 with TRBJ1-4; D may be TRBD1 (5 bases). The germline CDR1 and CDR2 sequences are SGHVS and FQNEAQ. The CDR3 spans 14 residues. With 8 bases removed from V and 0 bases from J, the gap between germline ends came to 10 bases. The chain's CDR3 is CASWGGATNEKLFF. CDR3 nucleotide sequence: TGTGCCAGCTGGGGGGGAGCAACTAATGAAAAACTGTTTTTT.

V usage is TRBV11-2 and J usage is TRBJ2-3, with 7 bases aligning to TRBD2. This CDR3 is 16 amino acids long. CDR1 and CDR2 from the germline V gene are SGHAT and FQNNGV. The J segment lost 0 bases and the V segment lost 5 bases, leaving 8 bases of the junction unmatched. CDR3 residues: CASSRGTTHSTDTQYF. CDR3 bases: TGTGCCAGCAGCCGCGGGACTACCCATAGCACAGATACGCAGTATTTT.

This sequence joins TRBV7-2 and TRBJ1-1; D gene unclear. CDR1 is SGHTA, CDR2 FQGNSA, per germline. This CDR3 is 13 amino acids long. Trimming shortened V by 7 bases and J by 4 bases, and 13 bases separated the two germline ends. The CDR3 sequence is CASTVTMGTEAFF. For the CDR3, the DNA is TGTGCCAGCACCGTTACTATGGGCACTGAAGCTTTCTTT.

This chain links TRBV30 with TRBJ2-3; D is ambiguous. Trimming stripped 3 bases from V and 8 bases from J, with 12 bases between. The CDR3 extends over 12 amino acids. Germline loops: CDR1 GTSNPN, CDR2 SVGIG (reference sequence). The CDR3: CAWRGSARTQYF. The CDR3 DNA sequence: TGTGCCTGGAGGGGGTCGGCGCGTACGCAGTATTTT.

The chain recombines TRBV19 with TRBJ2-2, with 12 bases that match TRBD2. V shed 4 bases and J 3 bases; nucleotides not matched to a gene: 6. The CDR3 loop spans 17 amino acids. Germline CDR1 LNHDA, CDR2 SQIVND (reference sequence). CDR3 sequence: CASSKRLAGGYTGELFF. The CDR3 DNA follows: TGTGCCAGTAGTAAAAGGCTAGCGGGAGGGTACACCGGGGAGCTGTTTTTT.

CDR3: CASQKHREETEQFF. DNA of the CDR3: TGTGCCAGCCAAAAACACAGGGAGGAAACTGAGCAGTTCTTC. The chain joins TRBV27 to TRBJ2-1; D is tentatively TRBD1 or TRBD2 (6 bases each). The germline V and J ends were trimmed by 8 bases and 9 bases, with 20 bases remaining between them. Germline CDR1 and CDR2: MNHEY and SMNVEV (reference sequence). This CDR3 spans 14 amino acids.

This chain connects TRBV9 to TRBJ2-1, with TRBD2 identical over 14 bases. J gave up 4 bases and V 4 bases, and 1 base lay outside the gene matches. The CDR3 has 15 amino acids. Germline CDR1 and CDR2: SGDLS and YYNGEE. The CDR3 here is CASSRLAGGYNEQFF. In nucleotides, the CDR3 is TGTGCCAGCAGCAGACTAGCGGGAGGGTACAATGAGCAGTTCTTC.

CDR3 loop: CASSLPRLAVISSYNEQFF. In DNA form, the CDR3 reads TGCGCCAGCAGCCTCCCGAGACTAGCGGTTATAAGCTCCTACAATGAGCAGTTCTTC. The chain couples TRBV5-1 to TRBJ2-1, with 9 bases that match TRBD2. V trimming: 4 bases; J trimming: 0 bases; junction bases outside the gene matches: 14. Germline CDR1 is SGHRS and CDR2 is YFSETQ. This CDR3 has 19 amino acids.

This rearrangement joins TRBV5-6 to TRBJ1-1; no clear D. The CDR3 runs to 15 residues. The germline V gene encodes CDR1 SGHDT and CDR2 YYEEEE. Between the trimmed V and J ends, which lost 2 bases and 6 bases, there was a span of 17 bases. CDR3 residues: CASSFGQTTYPEAFF. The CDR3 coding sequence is TGTGCCAGCAGCTTCGGCCAGACAACATACCCTGAAGCTTTCTTT.

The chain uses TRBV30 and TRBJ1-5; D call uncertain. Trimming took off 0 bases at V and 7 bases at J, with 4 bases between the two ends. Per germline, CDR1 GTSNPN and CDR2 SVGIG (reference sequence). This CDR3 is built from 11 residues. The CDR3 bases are TGTGCCTGGAGTGTGGCCCAGCCCCAGCATTTT. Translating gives CAWSVAQPQHF.

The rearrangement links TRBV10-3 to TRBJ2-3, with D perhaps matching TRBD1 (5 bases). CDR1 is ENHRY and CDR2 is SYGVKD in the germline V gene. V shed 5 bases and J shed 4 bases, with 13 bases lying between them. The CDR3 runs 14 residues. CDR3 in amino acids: CAISLDKKADTQYF. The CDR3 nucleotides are TGTGCCATCAGTTTGGACAAAAAAGCAGATACGCAGTATTTT.

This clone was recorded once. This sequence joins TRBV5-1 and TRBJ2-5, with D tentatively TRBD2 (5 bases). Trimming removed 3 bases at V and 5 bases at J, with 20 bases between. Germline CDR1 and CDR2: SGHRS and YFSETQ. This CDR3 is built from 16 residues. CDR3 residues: CASSSRAEFGGETQYF. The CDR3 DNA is TGCGCCAGCAGCTCCCGGGCAGAGTTCGGCGGGGAGACCCAGTACTTC.

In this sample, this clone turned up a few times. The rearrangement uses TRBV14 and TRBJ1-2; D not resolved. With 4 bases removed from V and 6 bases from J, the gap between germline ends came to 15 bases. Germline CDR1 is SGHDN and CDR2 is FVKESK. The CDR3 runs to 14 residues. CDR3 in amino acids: CASSPTRGSHGYTF. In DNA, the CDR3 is TGTGCCAGCAGCCCAACCAGAGGGTCTCATGGCTACACCTTC.

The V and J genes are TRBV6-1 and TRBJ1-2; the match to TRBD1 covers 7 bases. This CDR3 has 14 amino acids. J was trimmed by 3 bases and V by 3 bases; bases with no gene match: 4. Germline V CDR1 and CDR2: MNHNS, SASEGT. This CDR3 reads CASSEYRGDYGYTF. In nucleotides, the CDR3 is TGTGCCAGCAGTGAGTACAGGGGAGACTATGGCTACACCTTC.

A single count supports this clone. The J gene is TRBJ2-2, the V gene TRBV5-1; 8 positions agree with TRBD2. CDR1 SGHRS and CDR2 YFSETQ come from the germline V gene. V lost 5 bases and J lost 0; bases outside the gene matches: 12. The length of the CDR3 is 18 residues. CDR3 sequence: CASSSGGRITTNTGELFF. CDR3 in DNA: TGCGCCAGCAGTTCGGGCGGGAGGATTACTACGAACACCGGGGAGCTGTTTTTT.

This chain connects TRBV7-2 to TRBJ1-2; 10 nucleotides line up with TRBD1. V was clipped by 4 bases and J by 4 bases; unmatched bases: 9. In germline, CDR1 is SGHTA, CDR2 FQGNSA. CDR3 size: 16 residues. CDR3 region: CASSSFTGTGAYGYTF. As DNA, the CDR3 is TGTGCCAGCAGCTCGTTTACCGGGACAGGGGCCTATGGCTACACCTTC. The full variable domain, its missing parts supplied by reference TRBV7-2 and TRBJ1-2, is GAGVSQSPSNKVTEKGKDVELRCDPISGHTALYWYRQSLGQGLEFLIYFQGNSAPDKSGLPSDRFSAERTGGSVSTLTIQRTQQEDSAVYLCASSSFTGTGAYGYTFGSGTRLTVV.

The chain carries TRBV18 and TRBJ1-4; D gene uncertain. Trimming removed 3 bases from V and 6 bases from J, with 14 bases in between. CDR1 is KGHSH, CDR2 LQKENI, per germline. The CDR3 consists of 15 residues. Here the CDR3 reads CASSPLEGLDEKLFF. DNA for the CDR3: TGTGCCAGCTCACCTCTCGAAGGTCTCGATGAAAAACTGTTTTTT.